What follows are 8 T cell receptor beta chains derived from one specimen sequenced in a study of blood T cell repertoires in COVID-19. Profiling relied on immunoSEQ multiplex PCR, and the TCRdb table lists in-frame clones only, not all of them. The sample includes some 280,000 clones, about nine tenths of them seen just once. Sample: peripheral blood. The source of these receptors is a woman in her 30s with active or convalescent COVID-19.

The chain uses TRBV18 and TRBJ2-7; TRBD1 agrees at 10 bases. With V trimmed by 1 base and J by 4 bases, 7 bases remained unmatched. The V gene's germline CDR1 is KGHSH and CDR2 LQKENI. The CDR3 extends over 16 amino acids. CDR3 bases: TGTGCCAGCTCACCACTCCCCGGGACAGGGGAGTACGAGCAGTACTTC. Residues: CASSPLPGTGEYEQYF.

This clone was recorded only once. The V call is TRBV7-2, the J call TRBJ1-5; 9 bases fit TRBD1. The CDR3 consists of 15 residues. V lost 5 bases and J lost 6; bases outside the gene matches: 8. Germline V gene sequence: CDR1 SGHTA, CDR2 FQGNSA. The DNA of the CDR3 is TGTGCCAGCAGCACTGGACAGGGGAATTTTCAGCCCCAGCATTTT. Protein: CASSTGQGNFQPQHF.

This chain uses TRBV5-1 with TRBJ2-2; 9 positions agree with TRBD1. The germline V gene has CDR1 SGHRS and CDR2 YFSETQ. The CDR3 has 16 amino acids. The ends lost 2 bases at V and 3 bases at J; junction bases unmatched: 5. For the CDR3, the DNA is TGCGCCAGCAGCTTAACAGGGGGCGCGGACACCGGGGAGCTGTTTTTT. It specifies CASSLTGGADTGELFF. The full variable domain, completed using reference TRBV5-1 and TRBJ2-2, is KAGVTQTPRYLIKTRGQQVTLSCSPISGHRSVSWYQQTPGQGLQFLFEYFSETQRNKGNFPGRFSGRQFSNSRSEMNVSTLELGDSALYLCASSLTGGADTGELFFGEGSRLTVL.

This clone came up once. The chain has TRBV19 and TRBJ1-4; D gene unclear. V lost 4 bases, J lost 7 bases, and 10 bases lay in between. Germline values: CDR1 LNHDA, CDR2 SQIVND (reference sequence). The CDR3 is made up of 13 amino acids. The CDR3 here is CASSTSGAEKLFF. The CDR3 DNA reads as TGTGCCAGTAGTACGTCCGGTGCTGAAAAACTGTTTTTT.

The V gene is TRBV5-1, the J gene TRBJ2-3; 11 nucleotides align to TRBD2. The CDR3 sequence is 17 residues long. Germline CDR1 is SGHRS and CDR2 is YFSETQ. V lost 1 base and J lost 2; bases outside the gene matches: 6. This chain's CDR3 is CASSLISGGASTDTQYF. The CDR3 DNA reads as TGCGCCAGCAGCTTGATTAGCGGGGGGGCCTCCACAGATACGCAGTATTTT.

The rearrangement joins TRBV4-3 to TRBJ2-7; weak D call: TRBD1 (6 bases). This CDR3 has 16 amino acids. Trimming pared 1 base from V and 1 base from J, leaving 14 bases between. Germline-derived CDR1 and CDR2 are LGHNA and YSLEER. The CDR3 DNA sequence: TGCGCCAGCAGCCAAGCTCCAGGGGCTGGGTCCTACGAGCAGTACTTC. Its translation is CASSQAPGAGSYEQYF.

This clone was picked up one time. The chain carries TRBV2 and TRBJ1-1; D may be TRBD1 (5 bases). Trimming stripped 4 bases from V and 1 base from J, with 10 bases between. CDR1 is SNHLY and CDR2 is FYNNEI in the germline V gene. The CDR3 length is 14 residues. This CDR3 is CASSGPGPNTEAFF. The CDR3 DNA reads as TGTGCCAGCAGTGGACCAGGGCCGAACACTGAAGCTTTCTTT.

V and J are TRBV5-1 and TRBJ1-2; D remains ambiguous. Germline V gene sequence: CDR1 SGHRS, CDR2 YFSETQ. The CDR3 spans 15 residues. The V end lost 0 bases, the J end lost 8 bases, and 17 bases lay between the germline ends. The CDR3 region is CASSLAGRGLGGYTF. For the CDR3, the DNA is TGCGCCAGCAGCTTGGCCGGTCGAGGGTTAGGAGGCTACACCTTC.